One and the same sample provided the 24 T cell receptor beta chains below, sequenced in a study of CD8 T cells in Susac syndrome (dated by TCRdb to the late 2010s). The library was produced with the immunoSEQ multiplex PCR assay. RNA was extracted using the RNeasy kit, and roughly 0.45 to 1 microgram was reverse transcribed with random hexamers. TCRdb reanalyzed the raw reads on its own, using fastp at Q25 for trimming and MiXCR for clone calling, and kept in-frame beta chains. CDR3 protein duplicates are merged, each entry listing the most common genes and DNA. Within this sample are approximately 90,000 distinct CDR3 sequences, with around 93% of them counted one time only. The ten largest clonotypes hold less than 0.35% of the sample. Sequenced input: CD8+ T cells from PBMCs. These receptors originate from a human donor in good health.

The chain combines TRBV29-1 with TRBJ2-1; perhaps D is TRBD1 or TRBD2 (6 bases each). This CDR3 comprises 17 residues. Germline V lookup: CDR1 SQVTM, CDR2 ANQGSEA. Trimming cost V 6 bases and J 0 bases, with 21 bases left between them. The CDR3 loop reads CSVPTDPGGSSYNEQFF. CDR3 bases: TGCAGCGTACCGACGGATCCCGGGGGCAGCTCCTACAATGAGCAGTTCTTC.

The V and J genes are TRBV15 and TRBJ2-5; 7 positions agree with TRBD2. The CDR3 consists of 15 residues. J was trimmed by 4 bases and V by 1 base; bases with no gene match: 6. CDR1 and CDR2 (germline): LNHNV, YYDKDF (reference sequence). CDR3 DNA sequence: TGTGCCACCAGCAGAGTTCCCAGGGAGGGAGAGACCCAGTACTTC. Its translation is CATSRVPREGETQYF.

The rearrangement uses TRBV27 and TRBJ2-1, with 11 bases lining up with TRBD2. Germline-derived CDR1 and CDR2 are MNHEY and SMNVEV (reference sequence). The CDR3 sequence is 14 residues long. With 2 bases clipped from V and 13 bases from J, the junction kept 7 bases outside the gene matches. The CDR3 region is CASSLGLAGGLQFF. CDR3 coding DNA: TGTGCCAGCAGTTTAGGGCTAGCGGGGGGATTACAGTTCTTC.

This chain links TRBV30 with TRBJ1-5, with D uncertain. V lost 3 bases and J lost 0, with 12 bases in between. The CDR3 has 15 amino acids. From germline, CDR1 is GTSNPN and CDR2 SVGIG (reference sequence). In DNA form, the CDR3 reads TGTGCCTGGAGGTCTACCGGATATAGCAATCAGCCCCAGCATTTT. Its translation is CAWRSTGYSNQPQHF.

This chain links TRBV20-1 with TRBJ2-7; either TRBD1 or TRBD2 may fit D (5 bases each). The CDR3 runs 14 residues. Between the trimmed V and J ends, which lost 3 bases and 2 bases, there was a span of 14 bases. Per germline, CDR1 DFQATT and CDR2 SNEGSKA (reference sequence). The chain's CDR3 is CSASRDGSPYEQYF. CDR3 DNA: TGCAGTGCTAGCAGGGACGGCAGCCCCTACGAGCAGTACTTC.

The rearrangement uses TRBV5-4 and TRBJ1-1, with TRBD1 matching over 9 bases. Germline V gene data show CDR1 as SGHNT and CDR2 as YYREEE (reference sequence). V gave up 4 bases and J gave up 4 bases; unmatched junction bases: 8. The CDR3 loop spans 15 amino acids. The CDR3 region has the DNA TGTGCCAGCAGCCCACCCGGGACAGGGAGCACTGAAGCTTTCTTT. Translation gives CASSPPGTGSTEAFF.

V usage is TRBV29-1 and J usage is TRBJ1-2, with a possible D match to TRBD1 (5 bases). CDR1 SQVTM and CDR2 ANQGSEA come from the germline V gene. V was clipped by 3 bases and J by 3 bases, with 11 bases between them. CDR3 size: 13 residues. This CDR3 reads CSVDDSLYYGYTF. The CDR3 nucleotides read TGCAGCGTTGACGACAGCCTATACTATGGCTACACCTTC.

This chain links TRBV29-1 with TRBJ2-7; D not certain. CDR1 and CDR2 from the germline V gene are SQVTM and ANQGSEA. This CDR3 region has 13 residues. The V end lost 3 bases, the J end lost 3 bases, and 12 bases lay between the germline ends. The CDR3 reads CSVDSAGGYEQYF. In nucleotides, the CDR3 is TGCAGCGTTGATTCGGCAGGTGGCTACGAGCAGTACTTC.

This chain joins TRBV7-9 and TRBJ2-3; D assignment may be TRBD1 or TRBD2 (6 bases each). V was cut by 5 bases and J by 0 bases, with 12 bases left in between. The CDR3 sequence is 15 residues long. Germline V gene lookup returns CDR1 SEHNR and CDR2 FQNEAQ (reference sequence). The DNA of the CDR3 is TGTGCCAGCAGCCGGCCGGGGGCGAGCACAGATACGCAGTATTTT. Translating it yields CASSRPGASTDTQYF.

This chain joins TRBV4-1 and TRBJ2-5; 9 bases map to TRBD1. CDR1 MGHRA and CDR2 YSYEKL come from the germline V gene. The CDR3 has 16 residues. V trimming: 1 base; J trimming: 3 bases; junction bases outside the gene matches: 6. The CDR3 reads CASSQATGGEEETQYF. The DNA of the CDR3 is TGCGCCAGCAGCCAAGCGACAGGGGGGGAAGAAGAGACCCAGTACTTC.

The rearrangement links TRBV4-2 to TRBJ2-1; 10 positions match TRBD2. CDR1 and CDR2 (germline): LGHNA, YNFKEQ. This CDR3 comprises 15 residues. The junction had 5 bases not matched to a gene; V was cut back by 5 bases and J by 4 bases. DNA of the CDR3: TGTGCCAGCAGCGCTAGCGGGGGAGTTTACAATGAGCAGTTCTTC. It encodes CASSASGGVYNEQFF.

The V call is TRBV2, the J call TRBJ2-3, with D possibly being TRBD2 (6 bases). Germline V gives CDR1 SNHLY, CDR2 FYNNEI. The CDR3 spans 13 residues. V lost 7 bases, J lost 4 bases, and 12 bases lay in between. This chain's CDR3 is CASIGREADTQYF. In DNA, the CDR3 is TGTGCCAGCATTGGCAGGGAGGCAGATACGCAGTATTTT.

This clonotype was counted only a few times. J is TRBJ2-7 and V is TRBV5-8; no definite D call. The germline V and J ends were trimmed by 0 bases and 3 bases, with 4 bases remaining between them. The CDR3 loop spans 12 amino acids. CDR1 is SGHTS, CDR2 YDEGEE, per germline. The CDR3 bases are TGTGCCAGCAGCTTGGTCAGCTACGAGCAGTACTTC. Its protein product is CASSLVSYEQYF. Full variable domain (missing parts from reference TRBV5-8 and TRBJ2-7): EAGVTQSPTHLIKTRGQQATLRCSPISGHTSVYWYQQALGLGLQFLLWYDEGEERNRGNFPPRFSGRQFPNYSSELNVNALELEDSALYLCASSLVSYEQYFGPGTRLTVT.

DNA for the CDR3: TGCAGCGTTGATAGCGGGGTCACAGATACGCAGTATTTT. Amino acids: CSVDSGVTDTQYF. The gene calls are TRBV29-1 and TRBJ2-3, with 8 bases aligning to TRBD2. This CDR3 region has 13 residues. V gave up 3 bases and J gave up 2 bases; unmatched junction bases: 1. CDR1 and CDR2 from the germline V gene are SQVTM and ANQGSEA.

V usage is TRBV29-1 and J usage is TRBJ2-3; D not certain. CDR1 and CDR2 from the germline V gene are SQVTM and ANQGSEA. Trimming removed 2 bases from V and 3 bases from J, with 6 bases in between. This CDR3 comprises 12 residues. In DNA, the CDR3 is TGCAGCGTTGAAACTGAGACAGATACGCAGTATTTT. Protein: CSVETETDTQYF.

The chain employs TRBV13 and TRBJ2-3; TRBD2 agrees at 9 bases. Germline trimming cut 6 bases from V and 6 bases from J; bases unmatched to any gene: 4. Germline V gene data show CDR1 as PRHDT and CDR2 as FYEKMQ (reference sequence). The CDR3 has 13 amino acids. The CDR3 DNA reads TGTGCCAGCAGGAGCGGGGGGCTGGATACGCAGTATTTT. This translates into CASRSGGLDTQYF.

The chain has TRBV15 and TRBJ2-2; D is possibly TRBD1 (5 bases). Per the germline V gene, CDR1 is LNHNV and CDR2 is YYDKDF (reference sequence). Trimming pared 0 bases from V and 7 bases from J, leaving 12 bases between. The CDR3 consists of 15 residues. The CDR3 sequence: CATSRDLGAFGELFF. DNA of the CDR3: TGTGCCACCAGCAGAGATCTAGGGGCGTTCGGGGAGCTGTTTTTT.

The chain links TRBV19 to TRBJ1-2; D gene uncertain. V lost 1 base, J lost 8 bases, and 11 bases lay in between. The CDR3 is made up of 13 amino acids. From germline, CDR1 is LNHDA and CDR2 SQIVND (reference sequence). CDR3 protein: CASSIGTTGGYTF. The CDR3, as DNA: TGTGCCAGTAGTATAGGTACTACCGGCGGCTACACCTTC. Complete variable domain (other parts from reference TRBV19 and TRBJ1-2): DGGITQSPKYLFRKEGQNVTLSCEQNLNHDAMYWYRQDPGQGLRLIYYSQIVNDFQKGDIAEGYSVSREKKESFPLTVTSAQKNPTAFYLCASSIGTTGGYTFGSGTRLTVV.

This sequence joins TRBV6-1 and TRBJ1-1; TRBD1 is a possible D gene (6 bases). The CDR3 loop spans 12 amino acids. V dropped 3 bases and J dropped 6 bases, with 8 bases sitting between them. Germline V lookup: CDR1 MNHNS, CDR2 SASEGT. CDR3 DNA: TGTGCCAGCAGTGACAGGGGTCCTGAAGCTTTCTTT. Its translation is CASSDRGPEAFF.

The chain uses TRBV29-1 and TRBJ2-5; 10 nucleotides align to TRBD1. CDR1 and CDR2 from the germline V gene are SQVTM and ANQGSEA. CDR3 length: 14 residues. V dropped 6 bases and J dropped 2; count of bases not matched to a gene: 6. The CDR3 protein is CSVGDRGFQETQYF. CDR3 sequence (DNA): TGCAGCGTGGGGGACAGGGGCTTTCAAGAGACCCAGTACTTC.

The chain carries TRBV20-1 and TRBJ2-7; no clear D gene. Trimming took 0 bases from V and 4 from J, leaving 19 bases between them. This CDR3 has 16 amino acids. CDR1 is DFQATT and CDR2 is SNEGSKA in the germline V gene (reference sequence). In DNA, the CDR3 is TGCAGTGCTAGAGATCAAGTAGCTGTACGTCCTTACGAGCAGTACTTC. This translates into CSARDQVAVRPYEQYF.

The DNA of the CDR3 is TGTGCCAGCAGCGGGACTCTAGCGCCGATCGATGAGCAGTTCTTC. Translation gives CASSGTLAPIDEQFF. The chain joins TRBV5-5 to TRBJ2-1, with D possibly being TRBD2 (6 bases). CDR1 and CDR2 from the germline V gene are SGHKS and YYEKEE (reference sequence). This CDR3 is built from 15 residues. V was cut by 4 bases and J by 8 bases, with 19 bases left in between.

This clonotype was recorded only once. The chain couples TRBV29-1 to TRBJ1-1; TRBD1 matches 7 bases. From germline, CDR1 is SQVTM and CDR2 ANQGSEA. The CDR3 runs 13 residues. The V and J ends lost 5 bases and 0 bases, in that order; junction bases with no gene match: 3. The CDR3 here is CSVIRGLNTEAFF. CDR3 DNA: TGCAGCGTTATCAGGGGGTTGAACACTGAAGCTTTCTTT.

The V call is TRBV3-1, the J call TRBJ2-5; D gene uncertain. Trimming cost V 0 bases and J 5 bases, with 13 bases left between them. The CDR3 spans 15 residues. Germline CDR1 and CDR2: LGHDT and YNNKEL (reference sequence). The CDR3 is CASSQDRIAFETQYF. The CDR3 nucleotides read TGTGCCAGCAGCCAAGACAGGATCGCCTTCGAGACCCAGTACTTC.